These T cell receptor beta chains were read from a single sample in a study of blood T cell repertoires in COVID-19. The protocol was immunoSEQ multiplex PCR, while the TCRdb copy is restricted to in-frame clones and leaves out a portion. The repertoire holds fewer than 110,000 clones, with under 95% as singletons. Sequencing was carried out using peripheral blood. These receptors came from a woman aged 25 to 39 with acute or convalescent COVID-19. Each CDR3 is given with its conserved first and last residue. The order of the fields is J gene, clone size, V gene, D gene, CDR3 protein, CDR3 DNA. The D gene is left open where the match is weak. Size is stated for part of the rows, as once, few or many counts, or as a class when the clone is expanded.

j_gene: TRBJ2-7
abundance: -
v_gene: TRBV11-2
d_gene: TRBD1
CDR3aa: CASSSTGTGGAGHYEQYF
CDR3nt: TGTGCCAGCAGCTCGACCGGGACAGGGGGCGCCGGGCATTACGAGCAGTACTTC

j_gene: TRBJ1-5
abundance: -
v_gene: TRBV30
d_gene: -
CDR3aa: CAWSVGQNHNQPQHF
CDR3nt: TGTGCCTGGAGTGTAGGACAGAATCATAATCAGCCCCAGCATTTT

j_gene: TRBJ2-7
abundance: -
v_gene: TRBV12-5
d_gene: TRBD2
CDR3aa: CASIAGVVSEQYF
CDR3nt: TGTGCTAGTATAGCGGGAGTGGTCAGCGAGCAGTACTTC

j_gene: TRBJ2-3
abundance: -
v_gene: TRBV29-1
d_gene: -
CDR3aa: CSVEDGDPLNTDTQYF
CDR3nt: TGCAGCGTTGAAGATGGAGACCCCCTCAACACAGATACGCAGTATTTT

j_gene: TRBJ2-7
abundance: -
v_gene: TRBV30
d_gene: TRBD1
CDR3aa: CAWIRTGYNEQYF
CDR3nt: TGTGCCTGGATACGGACAGGGTATAACGAGCAGTACTTC

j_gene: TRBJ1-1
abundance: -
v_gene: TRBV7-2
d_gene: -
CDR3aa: CASSENRNTEAFF
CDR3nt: TGTGCCAGCAGCGAAAACAGGAACACTGAAGCTTTCTTT

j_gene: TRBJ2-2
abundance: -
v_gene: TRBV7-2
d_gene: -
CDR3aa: CASSPTGENTGELFF
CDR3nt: TGTGCCAGCAGTCCGACAGGCGAGAACACCGGGGAGCTGTTTTTT

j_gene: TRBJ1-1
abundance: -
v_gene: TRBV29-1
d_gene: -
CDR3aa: CSVTVNTEAFF
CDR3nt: TGCAGCGTTACAGTGAACACTGAAGCTTTCTTT

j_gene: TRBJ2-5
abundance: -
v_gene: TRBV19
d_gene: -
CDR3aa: CASSIGLIGMQTQYF
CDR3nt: TGTGCCAGTAGTATTGGACTAATTGGTATGCAGACCCAGTACTTC

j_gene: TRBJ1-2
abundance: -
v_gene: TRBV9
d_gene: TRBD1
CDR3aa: CASSPRKDRDPYGYTF
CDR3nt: TGTGCCAGCAGCCCACGAAAGGACAGGGACCCCTATGGCTACACCTTC

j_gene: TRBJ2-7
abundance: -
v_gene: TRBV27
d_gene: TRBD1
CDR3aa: CASSSSQGAGRSYEQYF
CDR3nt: TGTGCCAGCAGTTCCTCACAGGGGGCGGGTAGGTCCTACGAGCAGTACTTC

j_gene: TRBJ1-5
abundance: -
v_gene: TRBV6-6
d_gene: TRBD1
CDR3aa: CASGPGQGVARSNQPQHF
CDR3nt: TGTGCCAGCGGTCCGGGACAGGGGGTCGCCCGTAGCAATCAGCCCCAGCATTTT

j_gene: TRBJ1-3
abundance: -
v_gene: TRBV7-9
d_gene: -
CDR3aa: CASSLKTGNSGNTIYF
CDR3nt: TGTGCCAGCAGCTTAAAGACGGGTAACTCTGGAAACACCATATATTTT

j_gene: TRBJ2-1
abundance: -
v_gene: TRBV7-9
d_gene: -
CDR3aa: CASSLVGSRVTYNEQFF
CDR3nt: TGTGCCAGCAGCTTAGTGGGCTCGAGAGTGACCTACAATGAGCAGTTCTTC

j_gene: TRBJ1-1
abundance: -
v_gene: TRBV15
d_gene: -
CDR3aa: CATSRGEEFGWNAEAFF
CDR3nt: TGTGCCACCAGCAGAGGGGAGGAGTTCGGATGGAACGCTGAAGCTTTCTTT

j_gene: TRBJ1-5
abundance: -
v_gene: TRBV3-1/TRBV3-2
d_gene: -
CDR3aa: CASSQLGGQPQHF
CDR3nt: TGTGCCAGCAGCCAATTAGGGGGTCAGCCCCAGCATTTT

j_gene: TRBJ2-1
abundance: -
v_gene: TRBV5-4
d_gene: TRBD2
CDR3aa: CASNPGTSGYNEQFF
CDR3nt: TGTGCCAGCAATCCCGGGACTAGCGGTTACAATGAGCAGTTCTTC

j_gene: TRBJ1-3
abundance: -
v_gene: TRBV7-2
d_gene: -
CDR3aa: CASSLIGGNSGNTIYF
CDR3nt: TGTGCCAGCAGCTTAATCGGGGGGAACTCTGGAAACACCATATATTTT

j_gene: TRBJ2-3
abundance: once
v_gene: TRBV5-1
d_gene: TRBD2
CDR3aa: CASSSTSATQYF
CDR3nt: TGCGCCAGCAGCTCAACTAGCGCTACGCAGTATTTT

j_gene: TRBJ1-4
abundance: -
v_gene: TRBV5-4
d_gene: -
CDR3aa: CASSFSRNEKLFF
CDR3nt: TGTGCCAGCAGCTTTTCCAGGAATGAAAAACTGTTTTTT

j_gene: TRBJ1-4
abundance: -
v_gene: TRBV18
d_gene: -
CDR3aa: CASSPGAANEKLFF
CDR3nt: TGTGCCAGCTCGCCAGGGGCGGCTAATGAAAAACTGTTTTTT

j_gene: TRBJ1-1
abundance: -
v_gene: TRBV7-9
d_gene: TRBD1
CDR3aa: CASSGSRTGETEAFF
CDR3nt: TGTGCCAGCAGCGGGTCCCGCACAGGGGAGACTGAAGCTTTCTTT

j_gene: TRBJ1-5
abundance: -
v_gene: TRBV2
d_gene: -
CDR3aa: CASSEFGGASQPQHF
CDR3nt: TGTGCCAGCAGTGAATTCGGAGGTGCCAGCCAGCCCCAGCATTTT

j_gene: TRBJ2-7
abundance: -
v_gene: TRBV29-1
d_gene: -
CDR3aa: CSGVYWTAFNYEQYF
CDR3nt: TGCAGCGGTGTCTATTGGACAGCCTTCAACTACGAGCAGTACTTC

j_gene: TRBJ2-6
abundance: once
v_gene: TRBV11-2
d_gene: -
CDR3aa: CASSLEFFHSGANVLTF
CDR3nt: TGTGCCAGCAGCTTAGAGTTTTTCCACTCTGGGGCCAACGTCCTGACTTTC

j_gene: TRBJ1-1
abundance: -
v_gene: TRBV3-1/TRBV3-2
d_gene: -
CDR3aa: CASSPRTGNTEAFF
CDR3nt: TGTGCCAGCAGCCCTCGAACAGGGAACACTGAAGCTTTCTTT

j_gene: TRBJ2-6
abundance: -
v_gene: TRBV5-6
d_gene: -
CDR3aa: CASSLTGRSGANVLTF
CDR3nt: TGTGCCAGCAGCTTAACAGGGCGCTCTGGGGCCAACGTCCTGACTTTC

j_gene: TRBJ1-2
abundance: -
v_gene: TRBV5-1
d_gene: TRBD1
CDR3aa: CASSSDRGHGGYTF
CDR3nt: TGCGCCAGCAGCTCCGACAGGGGACATGGTGGCTACACCTTC

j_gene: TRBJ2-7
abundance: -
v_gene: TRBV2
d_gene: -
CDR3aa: CASSDSPYEQYF
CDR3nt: TGTGCCAGCAGTGATAGCCCCTACGAGCAGTACTTC

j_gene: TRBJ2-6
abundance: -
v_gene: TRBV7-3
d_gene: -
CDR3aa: CASSRGTSGANVLTF
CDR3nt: TGTGCCAGCAGCCGGGGGACCTCTGGGGCCAACGTCCTGACTTTC

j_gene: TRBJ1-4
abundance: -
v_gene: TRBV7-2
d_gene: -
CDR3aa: CASSRSATNEKLFF
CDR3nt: TGTGCCAGCAGCCGTAGTGCAACTAATGAAAAACTGTTTTTT

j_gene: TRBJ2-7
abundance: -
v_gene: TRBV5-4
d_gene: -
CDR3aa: CATRGGLEQYF
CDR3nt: TGTGCCACGAGGGGGGGGCTGGAGCAGTACTTC

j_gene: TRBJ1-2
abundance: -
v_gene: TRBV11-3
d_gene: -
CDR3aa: CASSSEGSRADGYTF
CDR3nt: TGTGCCAGCAGTTCAGAGGGATCCCGGGCGGATGGCTACACCTTC

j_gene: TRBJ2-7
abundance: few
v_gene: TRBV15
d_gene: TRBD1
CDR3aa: CATSRVRDRAYEQYF
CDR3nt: TGTGCCACCAGCAGAGTCCGGGACAGGGCCTACGAGCAGTACTTC

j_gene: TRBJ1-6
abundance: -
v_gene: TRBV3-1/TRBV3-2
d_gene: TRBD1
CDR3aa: CASSPRLTGVFSPLHF
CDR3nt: TGTGCCAGCAGCCCAAGATTGACAGGGGTTTTTTCACCCCTCCACTTT

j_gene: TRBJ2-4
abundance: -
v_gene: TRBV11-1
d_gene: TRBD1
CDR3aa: CASSLPGGVDIQYF
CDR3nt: TGTGCCAGCAGCCTCCCAGGGGGTGTGGACATTCAGTACTTC

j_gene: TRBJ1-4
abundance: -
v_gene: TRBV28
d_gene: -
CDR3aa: CASKQANEKLFF
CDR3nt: TGTGCCAGCAAACAGGCTAATGAAAAACTGTTTTTT

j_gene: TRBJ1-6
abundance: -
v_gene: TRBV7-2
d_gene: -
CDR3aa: CASSLAGSRERFHF
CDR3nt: TGTGCCAGCAGCTTAGCGGGCTCGAGGGAACGGTTCCACTTT

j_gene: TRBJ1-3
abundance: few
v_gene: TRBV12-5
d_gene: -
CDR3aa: CASRGSGNTIYF
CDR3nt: TGTGCTAGTCGGGGGTCCGGAAACACCATATATTTT

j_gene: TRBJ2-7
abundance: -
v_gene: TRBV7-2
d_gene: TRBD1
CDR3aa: CASSYTGVGSYEQYF
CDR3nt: TGTGCCAGCAGTTATACAGGGGTGGGATCCTACGAGCAGTACTTC

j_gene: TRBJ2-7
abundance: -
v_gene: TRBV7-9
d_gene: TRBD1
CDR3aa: CASSLVGQGVNEQYF
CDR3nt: TGTGCCAGCAGCTTAGTAGGACAGGGGGTAAACGAGCAGTACTTC

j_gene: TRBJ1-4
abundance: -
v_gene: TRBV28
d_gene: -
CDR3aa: CASSSSGAEKLFF
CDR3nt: TGTGCCAGCAGTTCGTCTGGGGCCGAAAAACTGTTTTTT

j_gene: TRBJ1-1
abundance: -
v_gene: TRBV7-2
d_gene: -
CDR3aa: CASSLTAMNTEAFF
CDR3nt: TGTGCCAGCAGCCTCACAGCCATGAACACTGAAGCTTTCTTT

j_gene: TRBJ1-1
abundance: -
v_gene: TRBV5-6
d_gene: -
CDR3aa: CASSLQGNTEAFF
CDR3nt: TGTGCCAGCAGCTTGCAGGGGAACACTGAAGCTTTCTTT

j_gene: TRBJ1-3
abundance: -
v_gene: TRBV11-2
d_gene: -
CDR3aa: CASSQYRGSGNTIYF
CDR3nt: TGTGCCAGCAGCCAATATCGGGGCTCTGGAAACACCATATATTTT

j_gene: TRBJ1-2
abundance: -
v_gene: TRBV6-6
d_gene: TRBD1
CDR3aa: CASSYSIGAGGSGYTF
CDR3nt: TGTGCCAGCAGTTACTCGATAGGGGCAGGGGGAAGTGGCTACACCTTC

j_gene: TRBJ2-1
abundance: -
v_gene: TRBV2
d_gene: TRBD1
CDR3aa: CASGDRGSYNEQFF
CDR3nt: TGTGCCAGCGGAGACAGGGGCTCCTACAATGAGCAGTTCTTC

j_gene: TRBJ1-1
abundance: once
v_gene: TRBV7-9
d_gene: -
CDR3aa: CASSRDFQTEAFF
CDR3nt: TGTGCCAGCAGCCGGGACTTTCAGACTGAAGCTTTCTTT

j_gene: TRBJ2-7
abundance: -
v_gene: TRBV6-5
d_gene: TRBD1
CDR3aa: CASSRQGETYEQYF
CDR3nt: TGTGCCAGCAGCAGACAGGGGGAAACCTACGAGCAGTACTTC

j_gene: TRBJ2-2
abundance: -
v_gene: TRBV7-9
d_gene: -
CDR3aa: CASGSPGFTGELFF
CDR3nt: TGTGCCAGCGGCTCCCCCGGTTTTACCGGGGAGCTGTTTTTT

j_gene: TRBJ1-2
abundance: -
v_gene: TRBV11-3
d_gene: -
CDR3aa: CASSLGGFGGYTF
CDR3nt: TGTGCCAGCAGCCTGGGGGGATTTGGAGGCTACACCTTC

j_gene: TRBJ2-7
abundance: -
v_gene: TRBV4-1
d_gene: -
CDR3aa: CASSQDRYGYEQYF
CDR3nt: TGCGCCAGCAGCCAAGATCGTTACGGCTACGAGCAGTACTTC

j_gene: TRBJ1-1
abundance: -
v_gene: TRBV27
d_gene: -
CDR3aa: CASSFWSGSPEAFF
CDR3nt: TGTGCCAGCAGTTTTTGGTCTGGGAGTCCTGAAGCTTTCTTT

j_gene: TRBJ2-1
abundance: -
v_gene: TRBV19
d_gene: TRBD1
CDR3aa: CATYTGVEQFF
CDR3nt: TGTGCCACTTACACAGGGGTTGAGCAGTTCTTC

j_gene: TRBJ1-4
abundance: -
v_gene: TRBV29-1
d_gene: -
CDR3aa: CSVGGAGNEKLFF
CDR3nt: TGCAGCGTTGGTGGGGCTGGGAATGAAAAACTGTTTTTT

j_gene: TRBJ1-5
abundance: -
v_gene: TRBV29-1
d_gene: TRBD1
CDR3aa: CSAGGTGDQPQHF
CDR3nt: TGCAGCGCCGGCGGGACAGGGGATCAGCCCCAGCATTTT

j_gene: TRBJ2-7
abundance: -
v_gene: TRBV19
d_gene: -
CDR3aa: CATGDNSYEQYF
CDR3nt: TGTGCCACCGGGGACAACTCCTACGAGCAGTACTTC

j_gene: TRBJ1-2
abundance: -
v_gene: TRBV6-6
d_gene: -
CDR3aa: CASSQVNRRGYTF
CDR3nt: TGTGCCAGCAGTCAAGTTAACAGGCGTGGCTACACCTTC

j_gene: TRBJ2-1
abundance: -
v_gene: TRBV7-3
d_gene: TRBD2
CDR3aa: CASSLYVGAGANYNEQFF
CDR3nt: TGTGCCAGCAGCTTATATGTTGGGGCGGGAGCAAACTACAATGAGCAGTTCTTC

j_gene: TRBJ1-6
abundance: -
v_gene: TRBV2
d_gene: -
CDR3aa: CASNYYNSPLHF
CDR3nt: TGTGCCAGCAATTATTATAATTCACCCCTCCACTTT